The 18 T cell receptor beta chains below were found in one sample sequenced in a study of control samples from healthy donors and cancer patients. TCRdb keeps only in-frame clones here, not all; method: immunoSEQ multiplex PCR. The data show 150,000 or so clones, approximately 94% seen once. Sequenced input: blood. Receptors were obtained from a woman aged 40 to 50 in good health.

This clone has a handful of counts. The chain couples TRBV7-8 to TRBJ1-5; 8 bases fit TRBD1. This CDR3 is 16 amino acids long. Germline V gives CDR1 SGHVS, CDR2 FQNEAQ. V was pared by 1 base and J by 7 bases, with 9 bases of the junction left unmatched. The CDR3 region is CASSLDSGGGYQPQHF. CDR3 coding DNA: TGTGCCAGCAGCTTAGATTCAGGGGGCGGTTACCAGCCCCAGCATTTT. The variable domain in full, with the rest retrieved from reference TRBV7-8 and TRBJ1-5, is GAGVSQSPRYKVAKRGQDVALRCDPISGHVSLFWYQQALGQGPEFLTYFQNEAQLDKSGLPSDRFFAERPEGSVSTLKIQRTQQEDSAVYLCASSLDSGGGYQPQHFGDGTRLSIL.

CDR3 nucleotides: TGTGCCAGCTCCGGGACTACGAACACCGGGGAGCTGTTTTTT. Its translation is CASSGTTNTGELFF. The V and J genes are TRBV19 and TRBJ2-2; 7 bases fit TRBD2. The trim removed 9 bases at V and 0 bases at J, leaving 4 bases unmatched. From germline, CDR1 is LNHDA and CDR2 SQIVND (reference sequence). The CDR3 totals 14 residues. Full variable domain (remainder filled in from reference TRBV19 and TRBJ2-2): DGGITQSPKYLFRKEGQNVTLSCEQNLNHDAMYWYRQDPGQGLRLIYYSQIVNDFQKGDIAEGYSVSREKKESFPLTVTSAQKNPTAFYLCASSGTTNTGELFFGEGSRLTVL.

This CDR3 reads CATSRDNTWELFF. Written as DNA, the CDR3 is TGTGCCACCAGCAGAGATAATACCTGGGAGCTGTTTTTT. This rearrangement joins TRBV15 to TRBJ2-2, with D unclear. Trimming removed 0 bases at V and 9 bases at J, with 8 bases between. The CDR3 loop spans 13 amino acids. Germline CDR1 is LNHNV and CDR2 is YYDKDF (reference sequence).

The chain uses TRBV3-1 (or the pseudogene TRBV3-2) and TRBJ2-7, with D maybe TRBD2 (6 bases). The CDR3 is 12 residues long. Trimming shortened V by 1 base and J by 6 bases, and 7 bases separated the two germline ends. Germline values: CDR1 LGHDT, CDR2 YNNKEL (reference sequence). CDR3 loop: CASSQVGGEQYF. CDR3 sequence (DNA): TGTGCCAGCAGCCAAGTGGGGGGCGAGCAGTACTTC.

This clone occurred once. V is TRBV12-3 or TRBV12-4 and J is TRBJ1-2; possible D gene TRBD1, 5 bases. This CDR3 comprises 13 residues. V was pared by 3 bases and J by 8 bases, with 13 bases between. CDR3: CASSFIQARGYTF. The CDR3 DNA reads TGTGCCAGCAGTTTTATACAGGCTCGGGGCTACACCTTC.

V and J are TRBV19 and TRBJ1-2, with D maybe TRBD1 (6 bases). V lost 4 bases to trimming and J lost 4 bases, with 13 bases between them. Per the germline V gene, CDR1 is LNHDA and CDR2 is SQIVND (reference sequence). The CDR3 is made up of 14 amino acids. The CDR3 nucleotides read TGTGCCAGTAGTAGCAGGGGACCCCCCTATGGCTACACCTTC. It is translated as CASSSRGPPYGYTF.

The rearrangement links TRBV4-2 to TRBJ1-2; D not resolved. Trimming took 4 bases from V and 0 from J, leaving 6 bases between them. CDR1 is LGHNA and CDR2 is YNFKEQ in the germline V gene. This CDR3 has 13 amino acids. CDR3 DNA: TGTGCCAGCAGCCCCGACTCTAACTATGGCTACACCTTC. Its protein is CASSPDSNYGYTF.

This clone showed up just a few times. V is TRBV7-9 and J is TRBJ2-5; D is perhaps TRBD2 (5 bases). Germline CDR1 reads SEHNR; CDR2 reads FQNEAQ (reference sequence). This CDR3 spans 13 amino acids. V lost 1 base and J 7 bases, leaving 10 bases between the germline ends. CDR3 in DNA: TGTGCCAGCAGCTTAGGCCAAGGAGGGACCCAGTACTTC. This translates into CASSLGQGGTQYF.

This chain uses TRBV3-1 (or the pseudogene TRBV3-2) with TRBJ1-2, with D tentatively TRBD1 (5 bases). This CDR3 has 15 amino acids. In germline, CDR1 is LGHDT, CDR2 YNNKEL (reference sequence). V dropped 9 bases and J dropped 3 bases, with 20 bases sitting between them. The CDR3 DNA is TGTGCCAGGGGTGGGATGAAAGGGGTCGACTATGGCTACACCTTC. Translating gives CARGGMKGVDYGYTF.

This rearrangement joins TRBV30 to TRBJ2-1; D is uncertain. CDR1 is GTSNPN, CDR2 SVGIG, per germline (reference sequence). Trimming shortened V by 3 bases and J by 4 bases, and 7 bases separated the two germline ends. The CDR3 loop spans 12 amino acids. The CDR3 is CAWRREYNEQFF. The CDR3 nucleotides read TGTGCCTGGAGGAGAGAGTACAATGAGCAGTTCTTC.

The chain is built from TRBV7-9 and TRBJ1-3, with D unclear. Trimming took 3 bases from V and 0 from J, leaving 9 bases between them. This CDR3 region has 15 residues. Germline loops: CDR1 SEHNR, CDR2 FQNEAQ (reference sequence). This CDR3 is CASSFGDGSGNTIYF. In nucleotides, the CDR3 is TGTGCCAGCAGCTTTGGAGATGGCTCTGGAAACACCATATATTTT.

This chain links TRBV10-3 with TRBJ2-5; D not resolved. Trimming took 4 bases from V and 4 from J, leaving 16 bases between them. The germline V gene has CDR1 ENHRY and CDR2 SYGVKD. The CDR3 length is 15 residues. CDR3 region: CAISARSVVGETQYF. In DNA form, the CDR3 reads TGTGCCATCAGTGCACGAAGCGTAGTAGGAGAGACCCAGTACTTC.

The chain is built from TRBV29-1 and TRBJ2-5; D remains unclear. V gave up 3 bases and J gave up 7 bases, with 9 bases separating them. The CDR3 has 11 residues. Germline V lookup: CDR1 SQVTM, CDR2 ANQGSEA. CDR3 DNA sequence: TGCAGCGTTGACGGGTCTGGGACCCAGTACTTC. Encoded protein: CSVDGSGTQYF. Full variable domain (rest looked up from reference TRBV29-1 and TRBJ2-5): SAVISQKPSRDICQRGTSLTIQCQVDSQVTMMFWYRQQPGQSLTLIATANQGSEATYESGFVIDKFPISRPNLTFSTLTVSNMSPEDSSIYLCSVDGSGTQYFGPGTRLLVL.

This chain uses TRBV11-2 with TRBJ2-3, with 10 bases aligning to TRBD2. Trimming removed 7 bases from V and 5 bases from J; junction bases left unmatched: 15. Germline loops: CDR1 SGHAT, CDR2 FQNNGV. There are 17 residues in the CDR3. CDR3 protein: CASTPGGASGSLDTQYF. CDR3 nucleotides: TGTGCCAGCACCCCAGGGGGGGCTAGCGGGAGTCTAGATACGCAGTATTTT.

This chain uses TRBV7-9 with TRBJ2-1, with 7 bases that match TRBD2. In germline, CDR1 is SEHNR, CDR2 FQNEAQ (reference sequence). The length of the CDR3 is 13 residues. With 4 bases clipped from V and 8 bases from J, the junction kept 5 bases outside the gene matches. CDR3 sequence: CASSSGAGYEQFF. CDR3 in DNA: TGTGCCAGCAGCTCGGGAGCGGGATATGAGCAGTTCTTC.

This clone came up once. The chain combines TRBV6-5 with TRBJ1-6, with 7 bases that match TRBD1. V lost 6 bases to trimming and J lost 1 base; unmatched junction nucleotides: 3. CDR3 length equals 15 residues. Germline loops: CDR1 MNHEY, CDR2 SVGAGI. The CDR3 loop is CASRQGTSYNSPLHF. CDR3 nucleotide sequence: TGTGCCAGCAGACAGGGGACATCCTATAATTCACCCCTCCACTTT.

The chain carries TRBV6-5 and TRBJ1-5; D gene uncertain. Germline assignment: CDR1 MNHEY and CDR2 SVGAGI. This CDR3 is built from 14 residues. The V end was cut by 2 bases, the J end by 6 bases, with 11 bases between. The CDR3 region has the DNA TGTGCCAGCAGTTACAACAACATGGGTCAGCCCCAGCATTTT. Translation: CASSYNNMGQPQHF.

This chain uses TRBV10-2 with TRBJ1-5; D ambiguous. Trimming took 3 bases from V and 5 from J, leaving 8 bases between them. This CDR3 has 13 residues. Germline-derived CDR1 and CDR2 are WSHSY and SAAADI. The CDR3 DNA sequence: TGCGCCAGCAGTGACTCAGAGGATCAGCCCCAGCATTTT. This encodes CASSDSEDQPQHF.